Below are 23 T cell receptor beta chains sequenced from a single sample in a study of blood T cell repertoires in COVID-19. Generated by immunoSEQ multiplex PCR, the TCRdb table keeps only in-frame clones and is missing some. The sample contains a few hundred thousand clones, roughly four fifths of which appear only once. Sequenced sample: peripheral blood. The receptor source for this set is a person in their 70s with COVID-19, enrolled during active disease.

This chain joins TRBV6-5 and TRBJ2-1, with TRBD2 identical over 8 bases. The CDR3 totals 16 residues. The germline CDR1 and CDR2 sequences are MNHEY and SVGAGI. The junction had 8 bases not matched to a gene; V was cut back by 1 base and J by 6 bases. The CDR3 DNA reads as TGTGCCAGCAGTTACTTAGGTAGCGGGATTTCCAATGAGCAGTTCTTC. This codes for CASSYLGSGISNEQFF.

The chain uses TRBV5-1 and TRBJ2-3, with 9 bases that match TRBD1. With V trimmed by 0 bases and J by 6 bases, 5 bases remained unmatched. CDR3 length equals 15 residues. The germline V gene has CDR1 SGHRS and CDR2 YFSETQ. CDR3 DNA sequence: TGCGCCAGCAGCTTGGAAAACAGGGGGCAGGATACGCAGTATTTT. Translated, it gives CASSLENRGQDTQYF.

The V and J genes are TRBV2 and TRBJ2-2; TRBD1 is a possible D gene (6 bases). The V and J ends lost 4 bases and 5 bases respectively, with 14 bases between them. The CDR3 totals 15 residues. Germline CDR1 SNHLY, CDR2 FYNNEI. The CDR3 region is CASSAQGRGTGELFF. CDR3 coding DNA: TGTGCCAGCAGTGCGCAGGGGCGAGGAACCGGGGAGCTGTTTTTT.

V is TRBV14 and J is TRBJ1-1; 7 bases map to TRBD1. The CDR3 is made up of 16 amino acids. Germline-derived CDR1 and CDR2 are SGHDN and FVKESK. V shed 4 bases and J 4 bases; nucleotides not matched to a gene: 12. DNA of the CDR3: TGTGCCAGCAGCCCCTGGACAGGCTTGGCGAGCACTGAAGCTTTCTTT. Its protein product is CASSPWTGLASTEAFF. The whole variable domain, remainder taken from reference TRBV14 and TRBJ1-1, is EAGVTQFPSHSVIEKGQTVTLRCDPISGHDNLYWYRRVMGKEIKFLLHFVKESKQDESGMPNNRFLAERTGGTYSTLKVQPAELEDSGVYFCASSPWTGLASTEAFFGQGTRLTVV.

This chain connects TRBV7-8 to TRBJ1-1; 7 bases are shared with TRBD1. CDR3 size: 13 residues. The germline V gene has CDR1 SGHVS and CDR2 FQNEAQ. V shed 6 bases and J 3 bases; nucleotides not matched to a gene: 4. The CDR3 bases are TGTGCCAGCAGTTACGACAGGGACACTGAAGCTTTCTTT. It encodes CASSYDRDTEAFF.

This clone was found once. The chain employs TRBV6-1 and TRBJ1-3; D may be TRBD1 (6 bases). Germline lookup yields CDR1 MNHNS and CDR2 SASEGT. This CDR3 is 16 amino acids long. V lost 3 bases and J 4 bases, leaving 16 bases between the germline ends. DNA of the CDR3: TGTGCCAGCAGTGATCGCGGCAGGGGAGAAGGAAACACCATATATTTT. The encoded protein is CASSDRGRGEGNTIYF.

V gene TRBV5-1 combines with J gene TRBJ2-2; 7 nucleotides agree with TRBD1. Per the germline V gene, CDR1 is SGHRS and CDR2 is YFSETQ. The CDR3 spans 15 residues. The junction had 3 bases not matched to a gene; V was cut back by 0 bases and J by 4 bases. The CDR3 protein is CASSLGRQGTGELFF. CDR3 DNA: TGCGCCAGCAGCTTGGGTCGACAGGGCACCGGGGAGCTGTTTTTT.

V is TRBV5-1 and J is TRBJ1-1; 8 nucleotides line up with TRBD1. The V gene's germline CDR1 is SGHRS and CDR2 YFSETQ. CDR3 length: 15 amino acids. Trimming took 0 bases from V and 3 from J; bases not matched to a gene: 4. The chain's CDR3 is CASSLGDRIDTEAFF. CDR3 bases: TGCGCCAGCAGCTTGGGGGACAGGATCGACACTGAAGCTTTCTTT.

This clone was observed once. The CDR3 DNA reads as TGTGCCAGCAGCTTATTGGACGGAGGACTTTATGGCTACACCTTC. Translating gives CASSLLDGGLYGYTF. V and J are TRBV7-2 and TRBJ1-2; unclear D gene. V dropped 2 bases and J dropped 5 bases, with 15 bases sitting between them. CDR1 and CDR2 (germline): SGHTA, FQGNSA. The CDR3 consists of 15 residues.

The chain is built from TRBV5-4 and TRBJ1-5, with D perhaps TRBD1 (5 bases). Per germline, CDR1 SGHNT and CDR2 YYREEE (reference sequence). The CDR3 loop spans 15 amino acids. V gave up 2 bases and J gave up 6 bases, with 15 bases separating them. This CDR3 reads CASSFPGLVCQPQHF. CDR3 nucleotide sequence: TGTGCCAGCAGCTTCCCAGGGTTGGTGTGTCAGCCCCAGCATTTT.

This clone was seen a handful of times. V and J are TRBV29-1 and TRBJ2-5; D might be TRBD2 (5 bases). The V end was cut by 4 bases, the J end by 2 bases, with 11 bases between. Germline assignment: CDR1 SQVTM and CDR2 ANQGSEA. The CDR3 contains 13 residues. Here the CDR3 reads CSVGGSGQETQYF. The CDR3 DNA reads TGCAGCGTTGGTGGGAGTGGGCAAGAGACCCAGTACTTC.

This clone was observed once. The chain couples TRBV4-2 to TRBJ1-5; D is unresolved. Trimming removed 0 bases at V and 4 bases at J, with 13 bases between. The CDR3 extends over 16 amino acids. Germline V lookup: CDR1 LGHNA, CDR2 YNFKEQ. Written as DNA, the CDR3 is TGTGCCAGCAGCCAAGAGGGGAGTGGGGAAAATCAGCCCCAGCATTTT. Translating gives CASSQEGSGENQPQHF.

CDR3 bases: TGTGCCAGCAGTTACTCGCGGGGGGTGACTGAAGCTTTCTTT. It specifies CASSYSRGVTEAFF. The J gene is TRBJ1-1, the V gene TRBV6-2 or TRBV6-3, with TRBD1 as a possible D gene (5 bases). Germline V gene lookup returns CDR1 MNHEY and CDR2 SVGEGT. The V and J ends lost 0 bases and 5 bases respectively, with 10 bases between them. The CDR3 is 14 residues long.

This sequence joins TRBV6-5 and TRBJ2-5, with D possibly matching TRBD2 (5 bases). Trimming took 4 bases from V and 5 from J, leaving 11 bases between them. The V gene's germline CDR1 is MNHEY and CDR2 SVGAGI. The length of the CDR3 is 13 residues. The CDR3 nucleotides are TGTGCCAGCAGTTCCGACTACGGGGAGACCCAGTACTTC. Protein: CASSSDYGETQYF.

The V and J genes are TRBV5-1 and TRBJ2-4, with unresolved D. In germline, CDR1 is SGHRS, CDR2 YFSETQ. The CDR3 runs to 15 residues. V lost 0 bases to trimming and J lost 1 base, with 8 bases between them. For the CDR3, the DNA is TGCGCCAGCAGCTTGGTCGCCGGGGCCAAAAACATTCAGTACTTC. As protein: CASSLVAGAKNIQYF.

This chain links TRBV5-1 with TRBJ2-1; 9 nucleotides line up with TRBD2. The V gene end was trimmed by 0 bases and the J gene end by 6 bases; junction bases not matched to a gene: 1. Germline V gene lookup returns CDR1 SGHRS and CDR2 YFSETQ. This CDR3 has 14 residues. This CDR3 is CASSLGLAVNEQFF. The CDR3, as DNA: TGCGCCAGCAGCTTGGGACTAGCGGTCAATGAGCAGTTCTTC. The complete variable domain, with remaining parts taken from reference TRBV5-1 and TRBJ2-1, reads KAGVTQTPRYLIKTRGQQVTLSCSPISGHRSVSWYQQTPGQGLQFLFEYFSETQRNKGNFPGRFSGRQFSNSRSEMNVSTLELGDSALYLCASSLGLAVNEQFFGPGTRLTVL.

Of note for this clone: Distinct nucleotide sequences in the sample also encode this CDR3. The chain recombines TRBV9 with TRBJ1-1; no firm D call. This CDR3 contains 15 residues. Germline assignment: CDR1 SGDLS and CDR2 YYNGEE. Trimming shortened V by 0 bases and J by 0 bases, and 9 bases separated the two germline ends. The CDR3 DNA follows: TGTGCCAGCAGCGTAGTCTCAGGTTTGAACACTGAAGCTTTCTTT. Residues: CASSVVSGLNTEAFF. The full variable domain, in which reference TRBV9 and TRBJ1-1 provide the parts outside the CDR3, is DSGVTQTPKHLITATGQRVTLRCSPRSGDLSVYWYQQSLDQGLQFLIQYYNGEERAKGNILERFSAQQFPDLHSELNLSSLELGDSALYFCASSVVSGLNTEAFFGQGTRLTVV.

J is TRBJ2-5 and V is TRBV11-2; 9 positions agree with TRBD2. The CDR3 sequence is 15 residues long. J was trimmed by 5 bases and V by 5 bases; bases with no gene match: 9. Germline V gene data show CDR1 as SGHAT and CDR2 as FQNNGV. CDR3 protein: CASSRSAGGAETQYF. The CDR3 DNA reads TGTGCCAGCAGCCGTTCAGCGGGGGGAGCGGAGACCCAGTACTTC. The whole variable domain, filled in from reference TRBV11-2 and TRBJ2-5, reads EAGVAQSPRYKIIEKRQSVAFWCNPISGHATLYWYQQILGQGPKLLIQFQNNGVVDDSQLPKDRFSAERLKGVDSTLKIQPAKLEDSAVYLCASSRSAGGAETQYFGPGTRLLVL.

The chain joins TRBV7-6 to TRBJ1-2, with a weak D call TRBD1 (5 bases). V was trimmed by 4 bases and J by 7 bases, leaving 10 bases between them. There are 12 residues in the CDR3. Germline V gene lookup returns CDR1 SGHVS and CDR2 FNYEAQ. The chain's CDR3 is CASSSGGTGYTF. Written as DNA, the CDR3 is TGTGCCAGCAGCTCTGGGGGGACTGGCTACACCTTC.

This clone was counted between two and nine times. CDR3 sequence: CASSPGAAGTDTQYF. The CDR3 DNA reads as TGTGCCAGCAGTCCCGGGGCGGCCGGGACTGATACGCAGTATTTT. This chain uses TRBV27 with TRBJ2-3, with D perhaps TRBD2 (6 bases). Germline CDR1 and CDR2: MNHEY and SMNVEV (reference sequence). V lost 5 bases to trimming and J lost 6 bases, with 18 bases between them. The CDR3 is made up of 15 amino acids.

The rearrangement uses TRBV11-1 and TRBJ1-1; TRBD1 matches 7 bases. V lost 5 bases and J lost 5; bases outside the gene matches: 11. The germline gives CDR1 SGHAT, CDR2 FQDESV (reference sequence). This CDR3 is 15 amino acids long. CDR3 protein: CASSRGQERRTEAFF. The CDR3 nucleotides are TGTGCCAGCAGCCGCGGACAGGAGCGAAGGACTGAAGCTTTCTTT.

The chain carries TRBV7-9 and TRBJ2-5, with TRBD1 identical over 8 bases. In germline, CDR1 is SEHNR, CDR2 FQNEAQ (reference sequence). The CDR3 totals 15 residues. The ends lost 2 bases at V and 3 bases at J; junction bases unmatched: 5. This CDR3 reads CASSLRQGRKETQYF. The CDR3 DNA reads TGTGCCAGCAGCTTAAGACAGGGGAGGAAAGAGACCCAGTACTTC.

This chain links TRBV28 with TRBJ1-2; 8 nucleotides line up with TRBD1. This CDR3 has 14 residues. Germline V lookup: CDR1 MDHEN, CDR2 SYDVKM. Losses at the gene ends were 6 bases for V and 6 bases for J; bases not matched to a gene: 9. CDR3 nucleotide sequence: TGTGCCAGCAGATGGACAGGGAGTGAGCATGGCTACACCTTC. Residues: CASRWTGSEHGYTF.